These 16 T cell receptor beta chains originate from one sample sequenced in a study of beta chain features in type 1 diabetes. Study-level results: Across all four CD4+ subsets, people with type 1 diabetes showed modestly shorter TCRB CDR3s.

Of the isolated RNA, all was reverse transcribed, and so the sequenced material was expressed TCRB transcripts. The assay was immunoSEQ multiplex PCR, and TCRdb's table has in-frame clones only and misses some. The table includes a few hundred thousand clones, 8.5% to 10% detected once. For these receptors, no antigen is known. The sample was central memory CD4+ T cells from blood. The origin of the receptors is a man under 40 with type 1 diabetes.

Only a few counts were recorded for this clone. V usage is TRBV7-2 and J usage is TRBJ2-5; 9 bases are a match to TRBD2. The CDR3 spans 16 residues. V dropped 1 base and J dropped 5; count of bases not matched to a gene: 8. From germline, CDR1 is SGHTA and CDR2 FQGNSA. DNA of the CDR3: TGTGCCAGCAGCTTAGGACGGCGGGAGGGCCAGGAGACCCAGTACTTC. Its translation: CASSLGRREGQETQYF.

A few counts support this clone. J is TRBJ2-1 and V is TRBV7-8; 12 positions agree with TRBD2. Germline trimming cut 5 bases from V and 8 bases from J; bases unmatched to any gene: 16. Germline V CDR1 and CDR2: SGHVS, FQNEAQ. This CDR3 contains 18 residues. Written as DNA, the CDR3 is TGTGCCAGCAGCCTCCTTTATCTAGCGGGAGGGCAATTCTATGAGCAGTTCTTC. It codes for CASSLLYLAGGQFYEQFF.

In its sample, this clone was seen a few times. This specimen includes other DNA sequences encoding the same CDR3. The rearrangement uses TRBV10-3 and TRBJ1-5; 10 bases are a match to TRBD1. CDR1 is ENHRY and CDR2 is SYGVKD in the germline V gene. This CDR3 comprises 14 residues. With V trimmed by 2 bases and J by 5 bases, 0 bases remained unmatched. The CDR3 loop is CAISEGQGDQPQHF. The CDR3 DNA sequence: TGTGCCATCAGTGAGGGACAGGGGGATCAGCCCCAGCATTTT.

This clone turned up a few times. The chain combines TRBV12-5 with TRBJ1-1; D possibly corresponds to TRBD1 (6 bases). CDR3 length: 13 residues. Looked up from germline, CDR1 is LGHNT and CDR2 is FRNRAP. Trimming left V 8 bases short and J 2 bases short, with 12 bases between. CDR3: CASHGGFNTEAFF. The CDR3, as DNA: TGTGCTAGTCACGGGGGCTTCAACACTGAAGCTTTCTTT. Combining the CDR3 with reference TRBV12-5 and TRBJ1-1 gives the whole variable domain DARVTQTPRHKVTEMGQEVTMRCQPILGHNTVFWYRQTMMQGLELLAYFRNRAPLDDSGMPKDRFSAEMPDATLATLKIQPSEPRDSAVYFCASHGGFNTEAFFGQGTRLTVV.

In its sample, this clone was seen many times. The chain carries TRBV27 and TRBJ1-2; no reliable D call. V lost 10 bases to trimming and J lost 4 bases, with 19 bases between them. Germline CDR1 MNHEY, CDR2 SMNVEV (reference sequence). The CDR3 contains 14 residues. As DNA, the CDR3 is TGTGCCACCCGAAGTTTGGTCGGATCCTATGGCTACACCTTC. This codes for CATRSLVGSYGYTF.

This clone was counted many times. The chain has TRBV28 and TRBJ1-4, with a possible D match to TRBD1 (6 bases). V was trimmed by 3 bases and J by 7 bases, leaving 12 bases between them. In germline, CDR1 is MDHEN, CDR2 SYDVKM. CDR3 size: 14 residues. The CDR3 nucleotides are TGTGCCAGCAGTTTCAGGGGACGCGGTGAAAAACTGTTTTTT. Translated: CASSFRGRGEKLFF.

Only a few counts were recorded for this clone. The V and J genes are TRBV30 and TRBJ1-5, with 10 bases fitting TRBD1. The germline gives CDR1 GTSNPN, CDR2 SVGIG (reference sequence). With 3 bases clipped from V and 1 base from J, the junction kept 9 bases outside the gene matches. The CDR3 runs to 17 residues. The DNA of the CDR3 is TGTGCCTGGAGCCGGGACAGGGGAGGCGAAAGCAATCAGCCCCAGCATTTT. Translation: CAWSRDRGGESNQPQHF.

Worth noting for this clone: Other DNA sequences of this sample code for an identical CDR3. The CDR3 spells CASSIQGNTEAFF. CDR3 bases: TGTGCCAGTAGTATACAGGGAAACACTGAAGCTTTCTTT. The chain uses TRBV19 and TRBJ1-1; D possibly corresponds to TRBD1 (5 bases). The CDR3 contains 13 residues. Germline CDR1 LNHDA, CDR2 SQIVND (reference sequence). The V gene lost 2 bases and the J gene lost 2 bases, with 6 bases spanning the gap.

This clone was seen only a few times. The J gene is TRBJ2-1, the V gene TRBV5-1; 14 nucleotides line up with TRBD2. Trimming at V came to 4 bases and at J to 9 bases, leaving 9 bases not matched to a gene. The CDR3 is 16 residues long. The germline V gene has CDR1 SGHRS and CDR2 YFSETQ. In DNA form, the CDR3 reads TGCGCCAGCAGCCCAGCGACTAGCGGGAGGGCCGGTGAGCAGTTCTTC. Its translation is CASSPATSGRAGEQFF.

The rearrangement joins TRBV28 to TRBJ1-1; the D gene is possibly TRBD1 (5 bases). This CDR3 is built from 16 residues. In germline, CDR1 is MDHEN, CDR2 SYDVKM. Trimming removed 10 bases at V and 1 base at J, with 22 bases between. For the CDR3, the DNA is TGTGCCACAAAGTTGGGGTCACGGCAGGGGAACACTGAAGCTTTCTTT. Protein product: CATKLGSRQGNTEAFF.

The chain couples TRBV18 to TRBJ1-4, with D possibly TRBD1 on 6 matching bases. Trimming shortened V by 1 base and J by 8 bases, and 11 bases separated the two germline ends. Germline V lookup: CDR1 KGHSH, CDR2 LQKENI. This CDR3 has 14 amino acids. The CDR3 nucleotides are TGTGCCAGCTCACCACGACAGGTCGGGGAAAAACTGTTTTTT. It codes for CASSPRQVGEKLFF.

V gene TRBV5-1 combines with J gene TRBJ1-5; the D is unclear. The germline V gene has CDR1 SGHRS and CDR2 YFSETQ. There are 14 residues in the CDR3. V gave up 4 bases and J gave up 2 bases, with 10 bases separating them. The CDR3 region is CASSGDYGNQPQHF. In nucleotides, the CDR3 is TGCGCCAGCAGCGGGGATTATGGCAATCAGCCCCAGCATTTT.

In nucleotides, the CDR3 is TGTGCCACCAAAGAGAGCCCGGGCACAGATACGCAGTATTTT. It translates to CATKESPGTDTQYF. This chain joins TRBV7-3 and TRBJ2-3; no definite D call. This CDR3 region has 14 residues. In germline, CDR1 is SGHTA, CDR2 FQGTGA. Trimming stripped 10 bases from V and 1 base from J, with 15 bases between.

This chain links TRBV9 with TRBJ1-4; no definite D call. The CDR3 loop spans 13 amino acids. Germline CDR1 and CDR2: SGDLS and YYNGEE. Deletions cut 3 bases from V and 4 bases from J, with 7 bases between. Here the CDR3 DNA reads TGTGCCAGCAGCGGGGCCCGTAATGAAAAACTGTTTTTT. Translated: CASSGARNEKLFF.

This chain links TRBV18 with TRBJ2-1, with 12 bases that match TRBD2. With 2 bases clipped from V and 9 bases from J, the junction kept 8 bases outside the gene matches. This CDR3 is 16 amino acids long. In germline, CDR1 is KGHSH, CDR2 LQKENI. CDR3 region: CASSPTLAGGRGEQFF. CDR3 nucleotide sequence: TGTGCCAGCTCACCAACGCTAGCGGGAGGGCGCGGTGAGCAGTTCTTC.

A remark on this clone: A much larger clone is a single base away; this may be a read error. The chain carries TRBV11-2 and TRBJ2-1; D is undetermined. CDR1 is SGHAT and CDR2 is FQNNGV in the germline V gene. V lost 4 bases and J lost 3, with 1 base in between. This CDR3 contains 11 residues. CDR3 bases: TGTGCCAGCAGCTACTACAATGAGCAGTTCTTC. The encoded protein is CASSYYNEQFF.